Sequencing of this T cell receptor beta chain was carried out in a study of cytomegalovirus exposure and HLA in healthy donors. Germline values: CDR1 SGHDT, CDR2 YYEEEE. There are 13 residues in the CDR3. V lost 6 bases and J 2 bases, leaving 12 bases between the germline ends. Study-wide points: Association of approximately 16,000 TCR beta sequences with HLA alleles was found at 0.05 false discovery rate in a later analysis. It was reported that TCR beta sequences correctly inferred the HLA-A and HLA-B alleles for most subjects.

A word on this clone: Its antigen is not identified.

It was healthy bone marrow donors who served as donors. A multiplex PCR was run with 60 Vbeta primers and 13 Jbeta primers. Measured with immunoSEQ multiplex PCR; TCRdb has only the in-frame clones, and not every one. Found here are 90,000 to 120,000 clones; the top ten clones hold under 0.7%. This chain uses TRBV5-6 with TRBJ2-7; a weak D match, TRBD1 (6 bases). The sequence was collected from a man aged 45-65 years in good health and CMV-seronegative. The sample taken for sequencing was PBMCs. The DNA for the CDR3 is TGTGCCAGCACCCGACAGGCCGCCTACGAGCAGTACTTC. It yields the protein CASTRQAAYEQYF.